Reported below is one T cell receptor beta chain. Its antigen is not known. Blood libraries mostly used around 510 ng genomic DNA, six replicates each. Sequencing used immunoSEQ multiplex PCR; TCRdb keeps in-frame clones, though not all of them. The profile shows over 60,000 clones, roughly 90% of them singletons. Time point here: after neoadjuvant nivolumab, at surgical resection. The data were obtained in a study of neoadjuvant anti-PD-1 for oral cavity cancer. Study in general: Patients without progression received a fourth nivolumab dose around day 43, then surgical resection on days 50-56.

J lost 5 bases, V lost 7 bases, and 5 bases had no gene match. In germline, CDR1 is MNHNS, CDR2 SASEGT. This CDR3 region has 15 residues. Study observations and caveats: After neoadjuvant nivolumab, PBMC T cell clonality was significantly higher in non-responders than responders.

The chain links TRBV6-1 to TRBJ2-1; TRBD2 matches at 13 bases. The sequencing used PBMCs, collected after nivolumab (anti-PD-1) treatment. The sequence came from a person aged 35-79 years with oral cavity squamous cell carcinoma. The DNA of the CDR3 is TGTGCCAGCATGACTAGCGGGAGGTCTAACAATGAGCAGTTCTTC. As protein: CASMTSGRSNNEQFF.